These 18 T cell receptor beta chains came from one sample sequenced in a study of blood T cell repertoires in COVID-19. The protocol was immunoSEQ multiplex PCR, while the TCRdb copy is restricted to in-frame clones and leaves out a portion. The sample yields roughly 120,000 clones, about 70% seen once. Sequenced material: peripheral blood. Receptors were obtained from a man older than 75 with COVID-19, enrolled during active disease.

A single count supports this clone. The CDR3 here is CASSPGWGEEQYF. The CDR3 DNA follows: TGTGCCAGCAGCCCGGGGTGGGGGGAAGAGCAGTACTTC. The rearrangement links TRBV6-5 to TRBJ2-7, with D perhaps TRBD2 (6 bases). The V gene lost 6 bases and the J gene lost 7 bases, with 16 bases spanning the gap. Germline values: CDR1 MNHEY, CDR2 SVGAGI. The CDR3 is 13 residues long.

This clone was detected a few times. The CDR3: CASSFTGTRGGEQYF. CDR3 nucleotides: TGTGCCAGCAGCTTCACCGGGACTAGGGGGGGCGAGCAGTACTTC. The J gene is TRBJ2-7, the V gene TRBV5-8, with TRBD2 matching over 8 bases. The CDR3 is 15 amino acids. The germline gives CDR1 SGHTS, CDR2 YDEGEE. Trimming removed 2 bases from V and 6 bases from J; junction bases left unmatched: 10.

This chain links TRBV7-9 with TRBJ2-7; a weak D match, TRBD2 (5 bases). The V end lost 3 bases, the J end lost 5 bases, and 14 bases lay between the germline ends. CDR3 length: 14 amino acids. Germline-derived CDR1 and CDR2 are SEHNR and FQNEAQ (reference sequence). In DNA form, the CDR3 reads TGTGCCAGCAGCTTCGAGGGCAGGACCGACGAGCAGTACTTC. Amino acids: CASSFEGRTDEQYF.

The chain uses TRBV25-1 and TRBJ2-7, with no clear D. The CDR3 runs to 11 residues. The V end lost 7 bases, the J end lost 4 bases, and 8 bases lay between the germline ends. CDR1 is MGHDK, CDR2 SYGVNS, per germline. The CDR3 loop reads CASKARYEQYF. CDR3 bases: TGTGCCAGCAAGGCCAGGTACGAGCAGTACTTC.

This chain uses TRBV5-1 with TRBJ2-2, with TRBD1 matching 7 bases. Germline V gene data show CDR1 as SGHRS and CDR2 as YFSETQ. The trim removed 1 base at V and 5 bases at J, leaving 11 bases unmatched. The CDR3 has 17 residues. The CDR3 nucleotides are TGCGCCAGCAGCTTGCCTCGACACTTACAGGGGACCGGGGAGCTGTTTTTT. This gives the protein CASSLPRHLQGTGELFF.

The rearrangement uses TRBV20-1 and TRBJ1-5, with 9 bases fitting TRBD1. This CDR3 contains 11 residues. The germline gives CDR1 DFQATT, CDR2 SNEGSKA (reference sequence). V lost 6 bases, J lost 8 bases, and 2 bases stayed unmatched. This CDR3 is CSAGQGKPQHF. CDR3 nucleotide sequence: TGCAGTGCGGGACAGGGAAAGCCCCAGCATTTT.

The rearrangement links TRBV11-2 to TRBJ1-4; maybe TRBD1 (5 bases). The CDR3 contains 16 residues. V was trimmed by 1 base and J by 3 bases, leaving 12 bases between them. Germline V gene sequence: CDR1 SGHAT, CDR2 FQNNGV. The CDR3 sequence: CASSLGLIRANEKLFF. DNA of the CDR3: TGTGCCAGCAGCTTAGGGTTGATCAGGGCTAATGAAAAACTGTTTTTT. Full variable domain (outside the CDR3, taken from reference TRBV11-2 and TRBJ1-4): EAGVAQSPRYKIIEKRQSVAFWCNPISGHATLYWYQQILGQGPKLLIQFQNNGVVDDSQLPKDRFSAERLKGVDSTLKIQPAKLEDSAVYLCASSLGLIRANEKLFFGSGTQLSVL.

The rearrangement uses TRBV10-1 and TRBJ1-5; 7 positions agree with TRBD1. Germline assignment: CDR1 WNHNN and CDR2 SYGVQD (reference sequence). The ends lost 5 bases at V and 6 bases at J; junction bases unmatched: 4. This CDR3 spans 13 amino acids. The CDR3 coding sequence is TGCGCCAGCAGTCAGGGGGTCGGTCAGCCCCAGCATTTT. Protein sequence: CASSQGVGQPQHF.

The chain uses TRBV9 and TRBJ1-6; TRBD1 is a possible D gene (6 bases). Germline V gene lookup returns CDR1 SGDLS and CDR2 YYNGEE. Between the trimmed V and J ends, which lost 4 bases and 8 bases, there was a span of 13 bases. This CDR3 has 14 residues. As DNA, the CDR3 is TGTGCCAGCAGCTCAGGGGAGAGAGATTCACCCCTCCACTTT. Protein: CASSSGERDSPLHF.

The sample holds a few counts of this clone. The CDR3 coding sequence is TGTGCCAGCAGCCGGAGGGAGATCGGGGAGCTGTTTTTT. It encodes CASSRREIGELFF. The gene calls are TRBV14 and TRBJ2-2; D is perhaps TRBD2 (6 bases). Germline V gives CDR1 SGHDN, CDR2 FVKESK. V gave up 4 bases and J gave up 7 bases, with 10 bases separating them. The CDR3 loop spans 13 amino acids.

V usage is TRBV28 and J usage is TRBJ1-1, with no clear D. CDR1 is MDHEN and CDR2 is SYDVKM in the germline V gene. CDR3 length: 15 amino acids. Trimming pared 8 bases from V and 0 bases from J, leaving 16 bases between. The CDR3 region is CASVPAHIMNTEAFF. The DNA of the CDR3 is TGTGCCAGCGTTCCCGCCCACATTATGAACACTGAAGCTTTCTTT.

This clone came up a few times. The CDR3 loop is CASSPGLASTDTQYF. The DNA of the CDR3 is TGTGCCAGCAGCCCAGGACTAGCGAGCACAGATACGCAGTATTTT. The rearrangement links TRBV5-6 to TRBJ2-3, with 9 bases identical to TRBD2. V lost 4 bases and J lost 0; bases outside the gene matches: 3. CDR3 length equals 15 residues. CDR1 SGHDT and CDR2 YYEEEE come from the germline V gene.

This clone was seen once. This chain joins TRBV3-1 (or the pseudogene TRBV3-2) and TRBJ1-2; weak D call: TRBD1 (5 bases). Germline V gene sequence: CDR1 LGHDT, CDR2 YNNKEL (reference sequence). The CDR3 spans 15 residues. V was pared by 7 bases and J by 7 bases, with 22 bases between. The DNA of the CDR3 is TGTGCCAGCACTCCCAGATCCCTAGGGGTGGGTGGCTACACCTTC. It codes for CASTPRSLGVGGYTF.

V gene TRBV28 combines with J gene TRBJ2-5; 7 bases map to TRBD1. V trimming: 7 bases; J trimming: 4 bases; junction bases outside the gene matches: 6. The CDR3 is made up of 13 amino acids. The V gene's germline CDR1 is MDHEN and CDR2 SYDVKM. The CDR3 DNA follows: TGTGCCAGCACCCCATACAGGGGAGAGACCCAGTACTTC. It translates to CASTPYRGETQYF.

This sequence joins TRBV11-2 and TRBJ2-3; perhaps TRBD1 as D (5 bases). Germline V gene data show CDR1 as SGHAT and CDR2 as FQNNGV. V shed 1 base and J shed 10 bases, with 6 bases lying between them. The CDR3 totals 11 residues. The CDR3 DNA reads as TGTGCCAGCAGCTTAGGGGGCCCGCAGTATTTT. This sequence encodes CASSLGGPQYF.

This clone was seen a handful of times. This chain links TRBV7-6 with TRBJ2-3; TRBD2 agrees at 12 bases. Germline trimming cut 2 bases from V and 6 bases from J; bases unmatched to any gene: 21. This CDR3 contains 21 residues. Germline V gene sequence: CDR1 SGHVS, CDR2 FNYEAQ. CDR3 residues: CASSLSWLAGGPSVLRDTQYF. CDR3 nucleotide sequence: TGTGCCAGCAGCTTATCCTGGCTAGCGGGAGGGCCATCAGTTCTCCGGGATACGCAGTATTTT. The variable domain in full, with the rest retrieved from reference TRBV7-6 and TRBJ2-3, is GAGVSQSPRYKVTKRGQDVALRCDPISGHVSLYWYRQALGQGPEFLTYFNYEAQQDKSGLPNDRFSAERPEGSISTLTIQRTEQRDSAMYRCASSLSWLAGGPSVLRDTQYFGPGTRLTVL.

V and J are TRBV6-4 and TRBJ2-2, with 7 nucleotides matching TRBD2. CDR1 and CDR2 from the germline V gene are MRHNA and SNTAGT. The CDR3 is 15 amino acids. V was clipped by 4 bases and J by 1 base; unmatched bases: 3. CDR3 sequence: CASSVASGNTGELFF. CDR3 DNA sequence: TGTGCCAGCAGTGTGGCTAGCGGGAACACCGGGGAGCTGTTTTTT.

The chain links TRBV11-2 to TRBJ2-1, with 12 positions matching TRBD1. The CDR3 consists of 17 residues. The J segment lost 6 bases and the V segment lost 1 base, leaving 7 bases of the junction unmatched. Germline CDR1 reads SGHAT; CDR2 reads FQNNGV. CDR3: CASSLVRGQGAGNEQFF. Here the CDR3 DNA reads TGTGCCAGCAGCTTAGTGAGGGGACAGGGGGCCGGCAATGAGCAGTTCTTC.